The 25 T cell receptor beta chains in this list originate from one sample, sequenced in a study of blood T cell repertoires in COVID-19. The method was immunoSEQ multiplex PCR; TCRdb's version includes in-frame clones alone and lacks a portion of them. The sample carries 250,000 to 300,000 clones, around 89% recorded once. The material sequenced was PBMCs or T cells enriched from blood (not recorded which). The receptors come from a woman between 55 and 75 years old in a cohort exposed to, infected with or recovered from COVID-19 (not recorded which).

Ten or more counts support this clone. The V call is TRBV27, the J call TRBJ2-2; no firm D call. The CDR3 extends over 14 amino acids. Trimming removed 4 bases from V and 3 bases from J, with 9 bases in between. Per germline, CDR1 MNHEY and CDR2 SMNVEV (reference sequence). CDR3 protein: CASSWSTDTGELFF. The CDR3 DNA sequence: TGTGCCAGCAGTTGGTCCACGGACACCGGGGAGCTGTTTTTT.

The chain employs TRBV5-1 and TRBJ1-4; 8 bases are shared with TRBD1. The CDR3 loop spans 15 amino acids. Germline V gene sequence: CDR1 SGHRS, CDR2 YFSETQ. V trimming: 5 bases; J trimming: 0 bases; junction bases outside the gene matches: 3. CDR3 bases: TGCGCCAGCAGGACAGGGGAAGCAACTAATGAAAAACTGTTTTTT. It translates to CASRTGEATNEKLFF.

The chain joins TRBV13 to TRBJ2-3, with 8 bases matching TRBD2. The germline V gene has CDR1 PRHDT and CDR2 FYEKMQ (reference sequence). With 2 bases clipped from V and 5 bases from J, the junction kept 9 bases outside the gene matches. The CDR3 runs to 16 residues. CDR3 sequence: CASSLKASGRVDTQYF. The CDR3 region has the DNA TGTGCCAGCAGCTTAAAGGCTAGCGGGCGTGTAGATACGCAGTATTTT.

V is TRBV6-5 and J is TRBJ2-1, with TRBD1 as a possible D gene (5 bases). Germline-derived CDR1 and CDR2 are MNHEY and SVGAGI. The CDR3 spans 16 residues. Trimming shortened V by 0 bases and J by 4 bases, and 13 bases separated the two germline ends. The CDR3 sequence is CASSYSVTDFYNEQFF. The CDR3 DNA reads as TGTGCCAGCAGTTACTCTGTGACAGACTTTTACAATGAGCAGTTCTTC.

This sequence joins TRBV19 and TRBJ1-5; D not resolved. The V and J ends lost 3 bases and 4 bases respectively, with 13 bases between them. Germline-derived CDR1 and CDR2 are LNHDA and SQIVND (reference sequence). This CDR3 is built from 15 residues. CDR3 amino acids: CASSIFVQKNQPQHF. As DNA, the CDR3 is TGTGCCAGTAGTATTTTTGTCCAGAAAAATCAGCCCCAGCATTTT.

V gene TRBV24-1 combines with J gene TRBJ1-2; 8 nucleotides line up with TRBD1. V lost 4 bases to trimming and J lost 2 bases; unmatched junction nucleotides: 2. The CDR3 is made up of 14 amino acids. Germline V gene data show CDR1 as KGHDR and CDR2 as SFDVKD. CDR3 loop: CATSDWTGNYGYTF. The CDR3 region has the DNA TGTGCCACCAGTGACTGGACAGGGAACTATGGCTACACCTTC.

CDR3 nucleotide sequence: TGTGCCTGGCTAACCTCCATCCTCGGGGGAACTGAAGCTTTCTTT. Translation gives CAWLTSILGGTEAFF. The chain has TRBV30 and TRBJ1-1, with TRBD1 as a possible D gene (5 bases). There are 15 residues in the CDR3. Germline loops: CDR1 GTSNPN, CDR2 SVGIG (reference sequence). V was clipped by 5 bases and J by 5 bases, with 21 bases between them.

This chain joins TRBV10-1 and TRBJ2-1; D remains unclear. The CDR3 has 15 residues. Germline assignment: CDR1 WNHNN and CDR2 SYGVQD (reference sequence). The ends were cut back, 4 bases at V and 7 bases at J, with 17 bases in the middle. The CDR3 is CASSVFLGCGNEQFF. The CDR3 DNA reads TGCGCCAGCAGTGTCTTCCTAGGTTGTGGAAATGAGCAGTTCTTC.

CDR3 DNA: TGTGCCAGCAGGCCCTTGGACAGGGTCACAGATACGCAGTATTTT. Its translation: CASRPLDRVTDTQYF. The gene calls are TRBV2 and TRBJ2-3; 8 nucleotides align to TRBD1. This CDR3 region has 15 residues. Germline V CDR1 and CDR2: SNHLY, FYNNEI. The junction had 7 bases not matched to a gene; V was cut back by 6 bases and J by 2 bases. The full variable domain, completed using reference TRBV2 and TRBJ2-3, is EPEVTQTPSHQVTQMGQEVILRCVPISNHLYFYWYRQILGQKVEFLVSFYNNEISEKSEIFDDQFSVERPDGSNFTLKIRSTKLEDSAMYFCASRPLDRVTDTQYFGPGTRLTVL.

V gene TRBV6-2 or TRBV6-3 combines with J gene TRBJ1-5, with D possibly being TRBD1 (5 bases). Germline CDR1 is MNHEY and CDR2 is SVGEGT. The CDR3 runs 15 residues. V was trimmed by 6 bases and J by 5 bases, leaving 17 bases between them. The CDR3 DNA reads as TGTGCCAGCAGCGACTGGGGGGTAGGGGATCAGCCCCAGCATTTT. Translating gives CASSDWGVGDQPQHF.

The V and J genes are TRBV6-5 and TRBJ2-5; TRBD1 matches 8 bases. The CDR3 has 14 amino acids. CDR1 is MNHEY and CDR2 is SVGAGI in the germline V gene. V was clipped by 8 bases and J by 1 base; unmatched bases: 6. CDR3 residues: CASGRDRFQETQYF. DNA for the CDR3: TGTGCCAGCGGTAGGGACAGGTTCCAAGAGACCCAGTACTTC.

The chain joins TRBV28 to TRBJ1-2; D is perhaps TRBD1 (6 bases). Trimming shortened V by 7 bases and J by 8 bases, and 17 bases separated the two germline ends. Germline values: CDR1 MDHEN, CDR2 SYDVKM. CDR3 length equals 13 residues. This CDR3 is CASKVQGPGGYTF. The CDR3 DNA reads as TGTGCCAGCAAAGTGCAGGGGCCGGGAGGCTACACCTTC.

The chain couples TRBV7-9 to TRBJ2-1, with 12 positions matching TRBD2. Germline CDR1 SEHNR, CDR2 FQNEAQ (reference sequence). CDR3 length: 15 amino acids. Germline trimming cut 10 bases from V and 6 bases from J; bases unmatched to any gene: 10. For the CDR3, the DNA is TGTGCCACCCCAAGACTAGCGGGAGATATCAATGAGCAGTTCTTC. It translates to CATPRLAGDINEQFF.

The chain carries TRBV10-3 and TRBJ2-1; TRBD1 is a possible D gene (7 bases). The V gene's germline CDR1 is ENHRY and CDR2 SYGVKD. The CDR3 totals 14 residues. V was shortened by 10 bases and J by 6 bases, with 19 bases between the two germline ends. This chain's CDR3 is CATGTGEASNEQFF. The CDR3, as DNA: TGTGCCACCGGCACAGGGGAGGCGTCCAATGAGCAGTTCTTC.

The chain is built from TRBV5-1 and TRBJ2-5; TRBD1 is a possible D gene (6 bases). Germline assignment: CDR1 SGHRS and CDR2 YFSETQ. The length of the CDR3 is 11 residues. Trimming shortened V by 2 bases and J by 7 bases, and 6 bases separated the two germline ends. The CDR3 DNA reads TGCGCCAGCAGCTTACAGGGGACCCAGTACTTC. Protein sequence: CASSLQGTQYF.

This clone was seen once. The V and J genes are TRBV7-9 and TRBJ2-2; the D gene is possibly TRBD1 (7 bases). This CDR3 region has 14 residues. Germline V gene data show CDR1 as SEHNR and CDR2 as FQNEAQ (reference sequence). The V gene lost 3 bases and the J gene lost 5 bases, with 10 bases spanning the gap. CDR3 amino acids: CASSLSGGTGELFF. The CDR3 DNA reads as TGTGCCAGCAGCTTGTCAGGGGGGACCGGGGAGCTGTTTTTT.

The chain joins TRBV7-2 to TRBJ2-5, with unresolved D. The CDR3 runs to 13 residues. Trimming shortened V by 1 base and J by 8 bases, and 11 bases separated the two germline ends. Per the germline V gene, CDR1 is SGHTA and CDR2 is FQGNSA. CDR3 protein: CASSLDVSGTQYF. The CDR3 nucleotides are TGTGCCAGCAGCTTAGACGTCTCAGGAACCCAGTACTTC. The full variable domain, with the rest looked up from reference TRBV7-2 and TRBJ2-5, is GAGVSQSPSNKVTEKGKDVELRCDPISGHTALYWYRQSLGQGLEFLIYFQGNSAPDKSGLPSDRFSAERTGGSVSTLTIQRTQQEDSAVYLCASSLDVSGTQYFGPGTRLLVL.

V and J are TRBV2 and TRBJ2-1; 7 bases map to TRBD2. The germline gives CDR1 SNHLY, CDR2 FYNNEI. Germline trimming cut 3 bases from V and 1 base from J; bases unmatched to any gene: 3. The CDR3 has 15 amino acids. Written as DNA, the CDR3 is TGTGCCAGCAGTGAGGTGGGAGGGTCCTACAATGAGCAGTTCTTC. Translated: CASSEVGGSYNEQFF. Full variable domain (outside the CDR3, taken from reference TRBV2 and TRBJ2-1): EPEVTQTPSHQVTQMGQEVILRCVPISNHLYFYWYRQILGQKVEFLVSFYNNEISEKSEIFDDQFSVERPDGSNFTLKIRSTKLEDSAMYFCASSEVGGSYNEQFFGPGTRLTVL.

V gene TRBV12-3 or TRBV12-4 combines with J gene TRBJ1-2, with D hard to call. Trimming took off 5 bases at V and 6 bases at J, with 10 bases between the two ends. The CDR3 sequence is 12 residues long. The CDR3 sequence: CASSPRTNGYTF. CDR3 DNA: TGTGCCAGCAGTCCGCGCACGAATGGCTACACCTTC.

The chain couples TRBV5-1 to TRBJ2-1, with D possibly being TRBD2 (7 bases). Looked up from germline, CDR1 is SGHRS and CDR2 is YFSETQ. Between the trimmed V and J ends, which lost 0 bases and 7 bases, there was a span of 14 bases. This CDR3 has 15 amino acids. The CDR3 DNA reads TGCGCCAGCAGCTTGGGTCGGGGGGCCATAAATGAGCAGTTCTTC. Translation: CASSLGRGAINEQFF.

Within the sample, this clone is medium-sized. The genes are TRBV4-2 and TRBJ1-3; 7 bases match TRBD1. The CDR3 runs to 19 residues. Germline trimming cut 0 bases from V and 0 bases from J; bases unmatched to any gene: 11. The germline CDR1 and CDR2 sequences are LGHNA and YNFKEQ. DNA for the CDR3: TGTGCCAGCAGCCAAGAATTGGGGAACAGGGGTGGCTCTGGAAACACCATATATTTT. Its protein product is CASSQELGNRGGSGNTIYF.

This clone was seen just once. The chain joins TRBV9 to TRBJ2-7, with TRBD2 identical over 11 bases. The CDR3 extends over 17 amino acids. Looked up from germline, CDR1 is SGDLS and CDR2 is YYNGEE. The V segment lost 2 bases and the J segment 3 bases; nucleotides outside the gene matches: 10. CDR3 nucleotide sequence: TGTGCCAGCAGCGTCTCATCAGGGACTAGCGGACTCTACGAGCAGTACTTC. Protein sequence: CASSVSSGTSGLYEQYF.

The chain is built from TRBV7-2 and TRBJ2-1, with TRBD2 matching 10 bases. The CDR3 loop spans 16 amino acids. Germline assignment: CDR1 SGHTA and CDR2 FQGNSA. J was trimmed by 5 bases and V by 4 bases; bases with no gene match: 8. The CDR3 DNA sequence: TGTGCCAGCAGCTCGGAGTCGGGACTAGCGCACAATGAGCAGTTCTTC. Its protein is CASSSESGLAHNEQFF.

The V gene is TRBV7-9, the J gene TRBJ1-5, with 9 nucleotides matching TRBD1. This CDR3 spans 15 amino acids. From germline, CDR1 is SEHNR and CDR2 FQNEAQ (reference sequence). Trimming removed 0 bases from V and 7 bases from J; junction bases left unmatched: 4. The CDR3 reads CASSLAGQGGQPQHF. Here the CDR3 DNA reads TGTGCCAGCAGCTTAGCGGGACAGGGTGGACAGCCCCAGCATTTT.

The DNA of the CDR3 is TGTGCCAGCAGCCAAGAGAGATATACGCAGTATTTT. As protein: CASSQERYTQYF. The chain combines TRBV3-1 (or the pseudogene TRBV3-2) with TRBJ2-3; D remains ambiguous. The CDR3 has 12 amino acids. Germline V gene data show CDR1 as LGHDT and CDR2 as YNNKEL (reference sequence). Trimming took off 0 bases at V and 7 bases at J, with 5 bases between the two ends.